This T cell receptor (beta chain) was identified during a study of post-analysis software for immune sequencing data (dated by TCRdb to between 2014 and 2016). Turning to the overall study: Relapsing-remitting, secondary progressive and progressive-relapsing multiple sclerosis were recorded as disease courses, and subtype annotation was lacking for some patients. The multiple sclerosis patient repertoires were compared with 11 previously published healthy control repertoires from donors aged roughly 6 to 25 years. A subset of samples was prepared in parallel using single-end sample barcoding, then pooled and co-amplified after Illumina adapter ligation.

CDR1 is given as KGHSH and CDR2 as LQKENI, both from the germline V gene. At the junction V is shortened by 5 bases and J by 8 bases; bases outside the gene matches: 13. The CDR3 contains 17 residues, cysteine and phenylalanine counted. Here the CDR3 DNA is all that survives: 51 bases in frame from base 1. Library creation used PCR. Instrument used: Illumina HiSeq 2500. To reduce PCR and sequencing biases, unique molecular identifiers were built into the TCR beta cDNA libraries. About 0.5 million cDNA molecules were obtained for every 1 to 10 million input T cells, so each molecule roughly corresponded to one T cell. The patient libraries were prepared and sequenced with the same protocol used for the earlier healthy control dataset. Samples belonging to the same batch were prepared together, multiplexed and sequenced on a shared HiSeq lane. Per the original workflow: Raw barcoded reads were processed with MIGEC, and single-read molecular identifier groups were discarded before consensus assembly and CDR3 extraction. VDJtools was used for post-analysis of the clonotype tables, and diversity was normalized by down-sampling every dataset to the size of the smallest sample. In repertoire overlap clustering, CDR3 amino acid sequences, but not nucleotide sequences, were matched to correct batch-related cross-sample contamination. Starting from the raw public reads, TCRdb applied fastp trimming at Q25, assembled clones with MiXCR and retained in-frame beta chains. Every entry covers one CDR3 protein and lists the most common genes and DNA from its rows. The V and J calls come from TCRdb's annotation, not from the publication. The sample contains fewer than 850,000 distinct CDR3 sequences, just over 45% of them found a single time. Roughly 4.9% of the sample lies in the top ten.

TCR beta repertoires were profiled from peripheral blood of approximately 13 young patients with multiple sclerosis to demonstrate the VDJtools post-analysis software. The patients with multiple sclerosis were children and adolescents between roughly 6 and 17 years of age. Note on this clonotype: Its binding antigen is unknown. No much larger clone exists at a distance of one base, and base qualities are not known.

General conclusions and limits of the study: Compared with controls, multiple sclerosis patients had significantly lower normalized Chao1 diversity, a finding suggesting substantial peripheral T-cell clonal expansion. When samples were clustered directly using the F measure, samples prepared in the same batch co-clustered strongly, which prompted a batch-effect correction. Significantly higher frequencies in patients than in controls were found for five or six TRBV segments, including TRBV5-6, TRBV5-1 and TRBV20-1. The multiple sclerosis patient group was slightly younger than the control group.

The sequenced sample consisted of blood. This chain joins TRBV18 to TRBJ2-1, with TRBD2 identical over 12 junction bases. This TCR was recovered from a girl aged 5-17 years with multiple sclerosis. The CDR3 reads as follows: CASSTRLAGVEYDEQFF. The DNA sequence follows: TGTGCCAGCTCAACCCGACTAGCGGGAGTCGAATACGATGAGCAGTTCTTC. Beyond the CDR3, the reference TRBV18 and TRBJ2-1 genes provide the residues; the full variable domain reads: NAGVMQNPRHLVRRRGQEARLRCSPMKGHSHVYWYRQLPEEGLKFMVYLQKENIIDESGMPKERFSAEFPKEGPSILRIQQVVRGDSAAYFCASSTRLAGVEYDEQFFGPGTRLTVL.